This T cell receptor beta chain was identified during a study of control samples from healthy donors and cancer patients. The CDR3 has 16 residues. The ends lost 0 bases at V and 7 bases at J; junction bases unmatched: 6. The V gene's germline CDR1 is MNHNY and CDR2 SVGAGI (reference sequence). The table came from immunoSEQ multiplex PCR; TCRdb's copy has only in-frame clones and leaves some out. Among approximately 110,000 clones, roughly 90% were seen once, and the ten largest hold 15% to 20%. The V call is TRBV6-6, the J call TRBJ2-1; TRBD2 aligns across 10 bases. The sample was blood. The clonotype originates from a woman aged 50 to 65 in good health. The CDR3 coding sequence is TGTGCCAGCAGTTACTCGAGCGGGAGGGCCCAAAATGAGCAGTTCTTC. Translated: CASSYSSGRAQNEQFF.